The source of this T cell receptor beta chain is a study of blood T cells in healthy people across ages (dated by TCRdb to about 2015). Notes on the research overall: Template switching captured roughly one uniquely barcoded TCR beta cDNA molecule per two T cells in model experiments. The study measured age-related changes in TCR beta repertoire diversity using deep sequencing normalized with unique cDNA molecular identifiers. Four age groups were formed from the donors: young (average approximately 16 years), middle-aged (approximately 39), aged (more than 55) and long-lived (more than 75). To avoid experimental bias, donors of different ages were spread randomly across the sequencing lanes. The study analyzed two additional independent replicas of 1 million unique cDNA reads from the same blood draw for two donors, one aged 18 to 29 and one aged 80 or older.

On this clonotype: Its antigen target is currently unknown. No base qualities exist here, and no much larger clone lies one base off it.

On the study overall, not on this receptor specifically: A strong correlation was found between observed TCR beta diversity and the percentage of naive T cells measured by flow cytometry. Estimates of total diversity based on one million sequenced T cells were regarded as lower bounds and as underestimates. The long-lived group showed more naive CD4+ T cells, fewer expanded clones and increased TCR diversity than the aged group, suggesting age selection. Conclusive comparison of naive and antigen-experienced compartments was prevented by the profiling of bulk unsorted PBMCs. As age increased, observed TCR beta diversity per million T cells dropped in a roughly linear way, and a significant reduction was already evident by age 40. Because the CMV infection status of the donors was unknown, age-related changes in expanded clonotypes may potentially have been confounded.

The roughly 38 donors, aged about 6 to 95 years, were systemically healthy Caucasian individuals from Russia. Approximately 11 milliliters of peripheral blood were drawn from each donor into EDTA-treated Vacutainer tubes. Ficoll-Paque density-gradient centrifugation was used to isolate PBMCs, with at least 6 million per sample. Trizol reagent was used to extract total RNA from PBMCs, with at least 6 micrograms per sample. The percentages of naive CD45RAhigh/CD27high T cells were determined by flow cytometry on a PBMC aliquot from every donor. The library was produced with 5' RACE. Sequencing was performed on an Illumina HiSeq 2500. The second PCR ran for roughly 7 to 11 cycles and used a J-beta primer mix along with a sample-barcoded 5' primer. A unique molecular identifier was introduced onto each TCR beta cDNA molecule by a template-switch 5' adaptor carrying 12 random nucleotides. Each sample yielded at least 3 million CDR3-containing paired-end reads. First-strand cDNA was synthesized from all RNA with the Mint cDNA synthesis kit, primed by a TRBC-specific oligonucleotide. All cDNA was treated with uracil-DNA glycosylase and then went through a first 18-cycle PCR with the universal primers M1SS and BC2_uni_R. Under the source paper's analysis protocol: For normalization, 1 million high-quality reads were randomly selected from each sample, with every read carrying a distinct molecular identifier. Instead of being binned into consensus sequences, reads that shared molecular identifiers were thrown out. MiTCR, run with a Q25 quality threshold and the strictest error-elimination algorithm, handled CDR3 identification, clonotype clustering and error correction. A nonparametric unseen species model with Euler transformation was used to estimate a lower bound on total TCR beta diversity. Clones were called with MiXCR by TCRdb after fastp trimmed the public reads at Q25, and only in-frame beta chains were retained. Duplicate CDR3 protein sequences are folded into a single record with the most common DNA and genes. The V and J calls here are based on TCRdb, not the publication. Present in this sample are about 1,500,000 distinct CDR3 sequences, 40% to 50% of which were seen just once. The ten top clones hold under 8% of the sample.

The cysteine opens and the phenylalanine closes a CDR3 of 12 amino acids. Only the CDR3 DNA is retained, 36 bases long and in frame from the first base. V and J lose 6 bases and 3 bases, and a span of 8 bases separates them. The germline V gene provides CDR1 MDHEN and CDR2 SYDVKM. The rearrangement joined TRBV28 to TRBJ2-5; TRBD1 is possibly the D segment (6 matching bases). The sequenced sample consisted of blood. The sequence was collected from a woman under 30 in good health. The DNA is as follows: TGTGCCAGCAGGGGACAAGAAGAGACCCAGTACTTC. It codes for CASRGQEETQYF.